This T cell receptor beta chain originates from a study of naive CD8 T cells in extremely preterm neonates. Study-wide results and caveats: Relative to older groups, preterm infants had shorter, less trimmed CDR3s with fewer N additions. The authors flagged variable productive template counts in preterm samples. Shared CDR3 nucleotide sequences: preterm approximately 2.7%, term 0.35% to 0.4%, children about 0.03%, adults 0.01%.

For this clone: Its target is not known.

This CDR3 spans 13 amino acids. CDR1 is SGHAT, CDR2 FQNNGV, per germline. Trimming cost V 0 bases and J 4 bases, with 7 bases left between them. This table comes from immunoSEQ multiplex PCR, and its TCRdb copy is limited to in-frame clones, with some not included. Among about 5,000 clones listed, 90% to 95% were seen once. Extremely preterm deliveries at about 22-27 weeks of gestation provided the preterm samples. This rearrangement joins TRBV11-2 to TRBJ2-7; possibly TRBD2 for D (5 bases). The TCR was taken from a boy who was born preterm. Sequenced sample: naive CD8+ T cells from cord blood. CDR3 in DNA: TGTGCCAGCAGCTTAGATCCGGGATACGAGCAGTACTTC. Translated, it gives CASSLDPGYEQYF.